These T cell receptor beta chains were read from a single sample in a study of radiation and T cells in renal cell carcinoma. Using immunoSEQ multiplex PCR, the repertoire was profiled, and TCRdb retains in-frame clones only, with some absent. The sample has fewer than 30,000 clones, 81% seen once. The material was blood, obtained from a patient whose treatment included radiotherapy and nephrectomy. These receptors all come from a man aged 55 to 69 with renal cell carcinoma. CDR3s include the opening cysteine and the closing phenylalanine or tryptophan.

TRBJ2-7,TRBV5-6,CASSLWPGTGNPYEQYF
TRBJ1-2,TRBV19,CASMTGQMYGYTF
TRBJ1-5,TRBV18,CASSSLGDQNQPQHF
TRBJ1-1,TRBV6-1,CASSGDRAGTEAFF
TRBJ2-7,TRBV5-6,CASSLNYEQYF
TRBJ1-2,TRBV19,CASSIDTGGYGYTF
TRBJ2-2,TRBV19,CASKDNPNTGELFF
TRBJ1-1,TRBV18,CASSQGIGTEAFF
TRBJ2-7,TRBV7-2,CASSPAGLYEQYF
TRBJ1-1,TRBV18,CASSPETGKAFF
TRBJ1-2,TRBV5-6,CASSRGQGNSGYTF
TRBJ2-7,TRBV9,CASGRGRGYEQYF
TRBJ1-3,TRBV5-8,CASSPYTGSPRNTIYF
TRBJ2-5,TRBV7-8,CASSRGTSGVGTQYF
TRBJ2-7,TRBV7-8,CASSTGTSGRAIEQYF
TRBJ1-1,TRBV5-1,CASSLAGDSLNTEAFF
TRBJ2-7,TRBV7-2,CASSLSQREGYEQYF
TRBJ2-7,TRBV5-1,CASSWGAPGGASYEQYF
TRBJ2-3,TRBV30,CAWSRARTQYF
TRBJ2-2,TRBV12-5,CASYPTGTGELFF
TRBJ1-2,TRBV4-2,CASSLLGQESYYTF
TRBJ2-7,TRBV6-6,CASRTGQVYEQYF
TRBJ2-1,TRBV9,CASSRLAGGLNEQFF